The 25 T cell receptor beta chains listed next were all sequenced from one sample in a study of T-cell memory formation after mild COVID-19. TCRdb independently ran MiXCR on the 5' RACE reads; one entry per CDR3 protein. Of just under 50,000 distinct CDR3 sequences in the sample, 12% were seen once. Sequencing used PBMCs or a T cell subset sorted from them (not recorded which). The source is a man in his late teens or twenties who had mild COVID-19 (a few samples of this study predate the infection). Cell type and time point are not known.

In this sample, this clonotype turned up a few times. This sequence joins TRBV5-1 and TRBJ2-1; 9 nucleotides match TRBD2. The CDR3 loop spans 13 amino acids. The germline CDR1 and CDR2 sequences are SGHRS and YFSETQ. J lost 10 bases, V lost 7 bases, and 9 bases had no gene match. Here the CDR3 reads CASGRGGRSEQFF. CDR3 DNA sequence: TGCGCCAGCGGGCGGGGGGGCCGAAGCGAGCAGTTCTTC.

This clonotype was picked up many times. The chain is built from TRBV10-3 and TRBJ2-3; D gene ambiguous. The CDR3 has 14 residues. From germline, CDR1 is ENHRY and CDR2 SYGVKD. Trimming shortened V by 10 bases and J by 1 base, and 15 bases separated the two germline ends. CDR3 loop: CATTGFSRTDTQYF. In DNA form, the CDR3 reads TGTGCCACCACCGGTTTTTCCCGCACAGATACGCAGTATTTT.

V gene TRBV4-2 combines with J gene TRBJ1-2, with 8 bases lining up with TRBD1. The CDR3 loop spans 15 amino acids. Trimming cost V 1 base and J 6 bases; bases outside gene matches: 7. Germline V gene lookup returns CDR1 LGHNA and CDR2 YNFKEQ. CDR3 in amino acids: CASSQAARGRNGYTF. Written as DNA, the CDR3 is TGTGCCAGCAGCCAAGCTGCCAGGGGGCGAAATGGCTACACCTTC.

The chain uses TRBV20-1 and TRBJ1-1; 10 nucleotides align to TRBD1. The junction had 3 bases not matched to a gene; V was cut back by 5 bases and J by 3 bases. The V gene's germline CDR1 is DFQATT and CDR2 SNEGSKA (reference sequence). The CDR3 totals 13 residues. The CDR3 reads CSAPGTGDTEAFF. In nucleotides, the CDR3 is TGCAGTGCTCCCGGGACAGGGGACACTGAAGCTTTCTTT.

This chain uses TRBV6-5 with TRBJ1-6; D is possibly TRBD1 (6 bases). V dropped 6 bases and J dropped 5 bases, with 20 bases sitting between them. Germline CDR1 reads MNHEY; CDR2 reads SVGAGI. This CDR3 spans 17 amino acids. CDR3 loop: CASSPSGGPLHNSPLHF. The DNA of the CDR3 is TGTGCCAGCAGCCCCAGCGGGGGGCCCCTGCATAATTCACCCCTCCACTTT.

The chain combines TRBV10-3 with TRBJ2-3, with D possibly TRBD2 on 7 matching bases. The V gene lost 10 bases and the J gene lost 4 bases, with 15 bases spanning the gap. The germline CDR1 and CDR2 sequences are ENHRY and SYGVKD. CDR3 length: 13 amino acids. CDR3: CATREGGADTQYF. In DNA form, the CDR3 reads TGTGCCACACGAGAGGGGGGGGCAGATACGCAGTATTTT.

The rearrangement joins TRBV14 to TRBJ2-3, with TRBD2 as a possible D gene (6 bases). The germline V gene has CDR1 SGHDN and CDR2 FVKESK. V was cut by 0 bases and J by 0 bases, with 22 bases left in between. This CDR3 comprises 20 residues. The CDR3 bases are TGTGCCAGCAGCCAAGAAAGCGGCACTGCGGGGCCCTCCAGCACAGATACGCAGTATTTT. As protein: CASSQESGTAGPSSTDTQYF.

The V and J genes are TRBV5-4 and TRBJ2-1; a weak D match, TRBD2 (6 bases). The CDR3 sequence is 16 residues long. CDR1 is SGHNT and CDR2 is YYREEE in the germline V gene (reference sequence). The V and J ends lost 0 bases and 9 bases respectively, with 19 bases between them. CDR3 protein: CASSLAPAAPEGEQFF. CDR3 DNA sequence: TGTGCCAGCAGCTTGGCCCCAGCGGCCCCGGAGGGTGAGCAGTTCTTC.

This clonotype was seen ten or more times. The CDR3 loop is CATSVAGNFEQFF. The DNA for the CDR3 is TGTGCCACCAGTGTGGCAGGGAATTTTGAGCAGTTCTTC. This chain uses TRBV24-1 with TRBJ2-1, with D maybe TRBD1 (5 bases). The CDR3 totals 13 residues. Trimming left V 5 bases short and J 9 bases short, with 13 bases between. CDR1 is KGHDR, CDR2 SFDVKD, per germline.

This clonotype came up once. The chain employs TRBV10-3 and TRBJ1-2; a weak D match, TRBD1 (6 bases). The CDR3 loop spans 15 amino acids. V shed 3 bases and J shed 8 bases, with 19 bases lying between them. Per germline, CDR1 ENHRY and CDR2 SYGVKD. The CDR3 protein is CAISDSGRQTGGYTF. Written as DNA, the CDR3 is TGTGCCATCAGTGACTCGGGACGTCAAACAGGGGGCTACACCTTC.

The chain carries TRBV27 and TRBJ2-2, with D perhaps being TRBD1 or TRBD2 (5 bases each). Germline values: CDR1 MNHEY, CDR2 SMNVEV (reference sequence). This CDR3 spans 14 amino acids. V was trimmed by 7 bases and J by 7 bases, leaving 16 bases between them. The CDR3 sequence: CASTLLGVGGELFF. The DNA of the CDR3 is TGTGCCAGCACCTTACTGGGGGTCGGCGGGGAGCTGTTTTTT.

This clonotype was seen only a few times. V usage is TRBV30 and J usage is TRBJ2-5; D possibly corresponds to TRBD2 (6 bases). The CDR3 extends over 13 amino acids. V dropped 4 bases and J dropped 9 bases, with 18 bases sitting between them. CDR1 is GTSNPN and CDR2 is SVGIG in the germline V gene (reference sequence). The CDR3 DNA reads TGTGCCTGGAATCCGGGGGTAATCGGGTCCCAGTACTTC. Translating gives CAWNPGVIGSQYF.

This clonotype appeared many times. The J gene is TRBJ1-5, the V gene TRBV7-2, with D perhaps TRBD1 (5 bases). This CDR3 has 15 amino acids. Germline assignment: CDR1 SGHTA and CDR2 FQGNSA. Between the trimmed V and J ends, which lost 5 bases and 1 base, there was a span of 12 bases. The CDR3 DNA follows: TGTGCCAGCAGCCCCGGCGGGGCCAGCAATCAGCCCCAGCATTTT. Protein product: CASSPGGASNQPQHF.

There are many counts of this clonotype. This chain joins TRBV7-2 and TRBJ2-7; perhaps TRBD1 as D (6 bases). V gave up 3 bases and J gave up 2 bases, with 11 bases separating them. Germline values: CDR1 SGHTA, CDR2 FQGNSA. The CDR3 runs 14 residues. The CDR3 reads CASSLGTKTYEQYF. The DNA of the CDR3 is TGTGCCAGCAGCTTGGGGACAAAAACCTACGAGCAGTACTTC.

In this sample, this clonotype turned up a few times. CDR3 sequence reads: CASRRSGLRGYEQYV. DNA for the CDR3: TGTGCCAGCCGTCGATCGGGACTCCGGGGGTACGAGCAGTACGTC. The chain has TRBV27 and TRBJ2-7, with D possibly being TRBD2 (6 bases). This CDR3 is 15 amino acids long. Germline V gene data show CDR1 as MNHEY and CDR2 as SMNVEV (reference sequence). V was trimmed by 8 bases and J by 4 bases, leaving 21 bases between them.

This clonotype was detected a few times. The chain joins TRBV4-1 to TRBJ1-2; the D is unclear. Trimming took off 1 base at V and 3 bases at J, with 18 bases between the two ends. The CDR3 is 17 residues long. Per the germline V gene, CDR1 is MGHRA and CDR2 is YSYEKL. In nucleotides, the CDR3 is TGCGCCAGCAGCCAAGGGCAGGCCGGCAGGTTCTACTATGGCTACACCTTC. Translated, it gives CASSQGQAGRFYYGYTF.

This clonotype was observed a few times. The genes are TRBV5-1 and TRBJ2-3, with D perhaps matching TRBD1 (5 bases). Germline-derived CDR1 and CDR2 are SGHRS and YFSETQ. The CDR3 is made up of 14 amino acids. Trimming cost V 1 base and J 6 bases, with 12 bases left between them. The CDR3 reads CASSLSRVGDTQYF. For the CDR3, the DNA is TGCGCCAGCAGCTTGTCCAGGGTTGGGGATACGCAGTATTTT.

This chain links TRBV20-1 with TRBJ1-4; D might be TRBD1 (5 bases). The CDR3 totals 13 residues. CDR1 is DFQATT and CDR2 is SNEGSKA in the germline V gene (reference sequence). CDR3 sequence reads: CSFRQGWGEKLFF. The CDR3 nucleotides read TGCAGCTTCCGTCAGGGATGGGGTGAAAAACTGTTTTTT.

In this sample, this clonotype turned up a few times. J is TRBJ2-3 and V is TRBV14; maybe TRBD1 (6 bases). The V end was cut by 2 bases, the J end by 6 bases, with 18 bases between. In germline, CDR1 is SGHDN, CDR2 FVKESK. There are 16 residues in the CDR3. The CDR3 bases are TGTGCCAGCAGCCAAATACTGGACAGCCAGAGGGATACGCAGTATTTT. This encodes CASSQILDSQRDTQYF.

This clonotype was counted only a few times. This chain connects TRBV4-1 to TRBJ2-1, with 9 bases lining up with TRBD2. The CDR3 spans 15 residues. V shed 4 bases and J 6 bases; nucleotides not matched to a gene: 7. Germline V lookup: CDR1 MGHRA, CDR2 YSYEKL. DNA for the CDR3: TGCGCCAGCAGCCCTCTAGCGGGGAGGACCAATGAGCAGTTCTTC. Its translation is CASSPLAGRTNEQFF.

This clonotype appeared once. A much more abundant neighbour one base away suggests this may be a read error. The chain recombines TRBV5-1 with TRBJ2-1; 12 nucleotides align to TRBD1. Unmatched junction bases numbered 14, after V lost 6 bases and J lost 10 bases. Germline CDR1 SGHRS, CDR2 YFSETQ. The CDR3 is made up of 16 amino acids. DNA of the CDR3: TGCGCCAGCATCCCCGGGTCGGGACAGGGGGCAAAGGAGCAGTTCTTC. Protein sequence: CASIPGSGQGAKEQFF.

This clonotype was observed a handful of times. V and J are TRBV12-3 or TRBV12-4 and TRBJ1-5; tentatively, D is TRBD1 (6 bases). With 5 bases removed from V and 0 bases from J, the gap between germline ends came to 8 bases. The CDR3 has 14 amino acids. CDR3 sequence: CASSHRDSNQPQHF. The CDR3 region has the DNA TGTGCCAGCAGTCACAGGGATAGCAATCAGCCCCAGCATTTT.

The genes are TRBV3-1 and TRBJ2-7; D is unresolved. The germline gives CDR1 LGHDT, CDR2 YNNKEL (reference sequence). Trimming cost V 4 bases and J 6 bases, with 10 bases left between them. CDR3 length: 12 residues. CDR3 nucleotide sequence: TGTGCCAGCAGCCTCTCTAGGGTCGAGCAGTACTTC. Its protein product is CASSLSRVEQYF.

The genes are TRBV21-1 and TRBJ2-7; no check of the table's D call, TRBD1, against the DNA was made. TRBV21-1 is flagged as a pseudogene. The CDR3 contains 12 residues. In DNA, the CDR3 is TGTGCCGGGGCCAGGGAGGTCTACGAGCAGTACTTC. It encodes CAGAREVYEQYF.

This clonotype showed up many times. The chain employs TRBV7-3 and TRBJ2-1; TRBD2 matches 8 bases. The germline V gene encodes CDR1 SGHTA and CDR2 FQGTGA. After removal of 5 bases from V and 0 bases from J, the junction contained 3 bases not matched to a gene. The CDR3 runs 15 residues. DNA for the CDR3: TGTGCCAGCAGCCCCCTAGCGGGCTCCTACAATGAGCAGTTCTTC. It yields the protein CASSPLAGSYNEQFF.